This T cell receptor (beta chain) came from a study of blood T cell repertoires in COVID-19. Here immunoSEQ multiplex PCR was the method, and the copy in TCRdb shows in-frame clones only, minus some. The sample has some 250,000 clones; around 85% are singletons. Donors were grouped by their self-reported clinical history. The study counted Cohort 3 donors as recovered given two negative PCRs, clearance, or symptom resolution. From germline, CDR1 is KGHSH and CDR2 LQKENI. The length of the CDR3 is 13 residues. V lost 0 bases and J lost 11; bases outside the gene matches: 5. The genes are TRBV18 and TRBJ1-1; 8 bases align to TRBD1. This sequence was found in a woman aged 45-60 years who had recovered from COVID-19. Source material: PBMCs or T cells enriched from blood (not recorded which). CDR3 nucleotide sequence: TGTGCCAGCTCACCACCTGGACAGGGCTCGGCTTTCTTT. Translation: CASSPPGQGSAFF.